These 31 T cell receptor beta chains share one sample of origin, sequenced in a study of cytomegalovirus exposure and HLA in healthy donors. PCR involved 60 Vbeta and 13 Jbeta primers. Sequencing was performed with immunoSEQ multiplex PCR; in TCRdb, only in-frame clones are kept and a portion is missing. The sample shows a few hundred thousand clones, around four fifths of them seen only once. The sample taken for sequencing was PBMCs. Every receptor here comes from a woman aged 40 to 55 in good health and CMV-seropositive.

The chain joins TRBV30 to TRBJ1-5; no firm D call. From germline, CDR1 is GTSNPN and CDR2 SVGIG (reference sequence). The CDR3 consists of 13 residues. V was clipped by 0 bases and J by 9 bases, with 12 bases between them. CDR3 in DNA: TGTGCCTGGAGTGTACTCACCGATCGGCCCCAGCATTTT. It translates to CAWSVLTDRPQHF.

This chain uses TRBV28 with TRBJ2-5, with 7 bases fitting TRBD1. The germline V gene has CDR1 MDHEN and CDR2 SYDVKM. J lost 2 bases, V lost 6 bases, and 3 bases had no gene match. The CDR3 spans 13 residues. The CDR3 DNA follows: TGTGCCAGCAGAAGGGGGCAGCAAGAGACCCAGTACTTC. Protein product: CASRRGQQETQYF.

The chain joins TRBV5-4 to TRBJ2-1; TRBD2 matches 14 bases. The length of the CDR3 is 17 residues. V was clipped by 4 bases and J by 3 bases; unmatched bases: 6. Germline CDR1 and CDR2: SGHNT and YYREEE (reference sequence). The CDR3 protein is CASSLAGTSGSYNEQFF. CDR3 DNA sequence: TGTGCCAGCAGCCTAGCCGGGACTAGCGGGAGCTACAATGAGCAGTTCTTC. Full variable domain (rest looked up from reference TRBV5-4 and TRBJ2-1): ETGVTQSPTHLIKTRGQQVTLRCSSQSGHNTVSWYQQALGQGPQFIFQYYREEENGRGNFPPRFSGLQFPNYSSELNVNALELDDSALYLCASSLAGTSGSYNEQFFGPGTRLTVL.

The chain has TRBV29-1 and TRBJ2-3; tentatively, D is TRBD2 (6 bases). The CDR3 has 14 amino acids. V shed 2 bases and J shed 2 bases, with 11 bases lying between them. CDR1 is SQVTM and CDR2 is ANQGSEA in the germline V gene. In nucleotides, the CDR3 is TGCAGCGTTGAATCGGGAGAGTTCACAGATACGCAGTATTTT. The encoded protein is CSVESGEFTDTQYF.

V usage is TRBV11-1 and J usage is TRBJ2-5; TRBD1 matches at 9 bases. This CDR3 spans 15 amino acids. The trim removed 5 bases at V and 5 bases at J, leaving 9 bases unmatched. Germline CDR1 and CDR2: SGHAT and FQDESV (reference sequence). The DNA of the CDR3 is TGTGCCAGCAGCGTCCGGGACAGGGAATGGGAGACCCAGTACTTC. Its translation is CASSVRDREWETQYF.

The genes are TRBV19 and TRBJ1-2; 8 nucleotides align to TRBD1. V dropped 4 bases and J dropped 5; count of bases not matched to a gene: 9. Germline V gives CDR1 LNHDA, CDR2 SQIVND (reference sequence). CDR3 length: 15 residues. The CDR3 loop reads CASSTEDRAGYGYTF. CDR3 DNA sequence: TGTGCCAGTAGTACTGAGGACAGGGCGGGTTATGGCTACACCTTC.

The rearrangement links TRBV30 to TRBJ2-7, with TRBD2 identical over 7 bases. The junction had 7 bases not matched to a gene; V was cut back by 0 bases and J by 2 bases. The CDR3 consists of 15 residues. The germline V gene encodes CDR1 GTSNPN and CDR2 SVGIG (reference sequence). The CDR3 coding sequence is TGTGCCTGGAGTGTAGGTAGCGGGTTCCCCTACGAGCAGTACTTC. The encoded protein is CAWSVGSGFPYEQYF. Drawing the rest from reference TRBV30 and TRBJ2-7, the complete variable domain is SQTIHQWPATLVQPVGSPLSLECTVEGTSNPNLYWYRQAAGRGLQLLFYSVGIGQISSEVPQNLSASRPQDRQFILSSKKLLLSDSGFYLCAWSVGSGFPYEQYFGPGTRLTVT.

This clone has only a few counts. The CDR3 sequence is CAISVGGSLNTEAFF. CDR3 DNA sequence: TGTGCCATCAGTGTGGGGGGATCCCTGAACACTGAAGCTTTCTTT. This sequence joins TRBV10-3 and TRBJ1-1, with a possible D match to TRBD1 (5 bases). Germline CDR1 reads ENHRY; CDR2 reads SYGVKD. Trimming pared 4 bases from V and 0 bases from J, leaving 12 bases between. CDR3 length: 15 amino acids.

This chain links TRBV14 with TRBJ2-7, with D possibly TRBD2 on 6 matching bases. CDR3 length: 14 amino acids. The germline gives CDR1 SGHDN, CDR2 FVKESK. V was cut by 2 bases and J by 2 bases, with 10 bases left in between. The CDR3 bases are TGTGCCAGCAGCCAAATGGCGGGACCCTACGAGCAGTACTTC. Translating gives CASSQMAGPYEQYF. Looking up the rest from reference TRBV14 and TRBJ2-7 gives the full variable domain: EAGVTQFPSHSVIEKGQTVTLRCDPISGHDNLYWYRRVMGKEIKFLLHFVKESKQDESGMPNNRFLAERTGGTYSTLKVQPAELEDSGVYFCASSQMAGPYEQYFGPGTRLTVT.

The rearrangement links TRBV9 to TRBJ1-4; 7 bases agree with TRBD1. This CDR3 is built from 15 residues. V was clipped by 4 bases and J by 7 bases; unmatched bases: 10. Germline V gives CDR1 SGDLS, CDR2 YYNGEE. CDR3 DNA sequence: TGTGCCAGCAGCCCCGTTACAGGGGCTCCTGAAAAACTGTTTTTT. The encoded protein is CASSPVTGAPEKLFF.

This rearrangement joins TRBV4-3 to TRBJ2-7; TRBD1 aligns across 7 bases. Trimming removed 1 base from V and 0 bases from J; junction bases left unmatched: 6. The CDR3 runs 16 residues. The germline V gene encodes CDR1 LGHNA and CDR2 YSLEER. CDR3 sequence reads: CASSQVLGGSSYEQYF. The CDR3 nucleotides read TGCGCCAGCAGCCAAGTTTTAGGGGGCAGCTCCTACGAGCAGTACTTC.

V gene TRBV27 combines with J gene TRBJ1-5; D possibly corresponds to TRBD1 (5 bases). CDR3 length: 15 residues. CDR1 is MNHEY and CDR2 is SMNVEV in the germline V gene (reference sequence). V lost 2 bases and J 7 bases, leaving 15 bases between the germline ends. The CDR3 spells CASSLGQGVGQPQHF. The CDR3 DNA reads as TGTGCCAGCAGTTTAGGCCAGGGCGTCGGGCAGCCCCAGCATTTT.

As DNA, the CDR3 is TGTGCCAACGGTCAGGGTAACTATGGCTACACCTTC. Translating gives CANGQGNYGYTF. This chain uses TRBV10-3 with TRBJ1-2, with D possibly being TRBD1 (5 bases). The ends were cut back, 10 bases at V and 1 base at J, with 10 bases in the middle. The CDR3 is 12 amino acids. From germline, CDR1 is ENHRY and CDR2 SYGVKD.

In regard to this clone: This CDR3 is also generated by other DNA sequences in the sample. The rearrangement joins TRBV18 to TRBJ1-5; D is possibly TRBD1 (5 bases). The length of the CDR3 is 13 residues. Trimming removed 2 bases from V and 7 bases from J, with 9 bases in between. Germline V CDR1 and CDR2: KGHSH, LQKENI. The DNA of the CDR3 is TGTGCCAGCTCACCAGGCGGGGGGCAGCCCCAGCATTTT. Translated: CASSPGGGQPQHF.

This chain uses TRBV7-6 with TRBJ2-3; TRBD2 matches 7 bases. This CDR3 is 16 amino acids long. The trim removed 0 bases at V and 4 bases at J, leaving 7 bases unmatched. Germline CDR1 and CDR2: SGHVS and FNYEAQ. CDR3 sequence: CASSLALRAGADTQYF. As DNA, the CDR3 is TGTGCCAGCAGCTTAGCGCTTAGGGCGGGAGCAGATACGCAGTATTTT. Looking up the rest from reference TRBV7-6 and TRBJ2-3 gives the full variable domain: GAGVSQSPRYKVTKRGQDVALRCDPISGHVSLYWYRQALGQGPEFLTYFNYEAQQDKSGLPNDRFSAERPEGSISTLTIQRTEQRDSAMYRCASSLALRAGADTQYFGPGTRLTVL.

The chain is built from TRBV19 and TRBJ1-5; 7 bases fit TRBD1. This CDR3 comprises 15 residues. V lost 3 bases to trimming and J lost 6 bases; unmatched junction nucleotides: 8. Looked up from germline, CDR1 is LNHDA and CDR2 is SQIVND (reference sequence). The CDR3 bases are TGTGCCAGTAGTATGCAGACAGGGATGAGTCAGCCCCAGCATTTT. This encodes CASSMQTGMSQPQHF.

A remark on this clone: Compared with germline, one end of the junction differs, possibly owing to a read error. The chain combines TRBV15 with TRBJ1-2; TRBD1 is a possible D gene (6 bases). Germline lookup yields CDR1 LNHNV and CDR2 YYDKDF (reference sequence). The CDR3 totals 15 residues. CDR3 in amino acids: CATSRDPGTTGSYAF. CDR3 DNA sequence: TGTGCCACCAGCAGAGATCCCGGGACCACAGGGAGCTACGCCTTC. Full variable domain (rest looked up from reference TRBV15 and TRBJ1-2): DAMVIQNPRYQVTQFGKPVTLSCSQTLNHNVMYWYQQKSSQAPKLLFHYYDKDFNNEADTPDNFQSRRPNTSFCFLDIRSPGLGDTAMYLCATSRDPGTTGSYAFGSGTRLTVV.

This sequence joins TRBV9 and TRBJ2-7; the match to TRBD2 covers 10 bases. Germline CDR1 is SGDLS and CDR2 is YYNGEE. CDR3 length: 16 residues. Unmatched junction bases numbered 9, after V lost 0 bases and J lost 6 bases. CDR3 residues: CASSVGPTVAGGEQYF. As DNA, the CDR3 is TGTGCCAGCAGCGTAGGCCCTACGGTAGCGGGAGGCGAGCAGTACTTC.

In the case of this clone: This specimen includes other DNA sequences encoding the same CDR3. J is TRBJ1-1 and V is TRBV7-3; 7 bases match TRBD1. CDR1 and CDR2 (germline): SGHTA, FQGTGA. The CDR3 totals 13 residues. Trimming took 5 bases from V and 1 from J; bases not matched to a gene: 1. CDR3 protein: CASSRDRNTEAFF. CDR3 coding DNA: TGTGCCAGCAGCCGGGACAGGAACACTGAAGCTTTCTTT.

V gene TRBV7-2 combines with J gene TRBJ2-1; a possible D gene is TRBD1 (6 bases). CDR1 is SGHTA and CDR2 is FQGNSA in the germline V gene. V dropped 1 base and J dropped 8 bases, with 12 bases sitting between them. The CDR3 totals 14 residues. The CDR3 nucleotides are TGTGCCAGCAGCTTAGAACCAGGGGCCCATGAGCAGTTCTTC. It encodes CASSLEPGAHEQFF.

In its sample, this clone was seen many times. The V gene is TRBV4-3, the J gene TRBJ2-3, with D possibly TRBD2 on 5 matching bases. CDR3 size: 15 residues. V was trimmed by 0 bases and J by 6 bases, leaving 13 bases between them. Germline loops: CDR1 LGHNA, CDR2 YSLEER. The DNA of the CDR3 is TGCGCCAGCAGCCAAGATGCTAGCAAACTGGATACGCAGTATTTT. Residues: CASSQDASKLDTQYF.

V usage is TRBV5-1 and J usage is TRBJ1-3; TRBD1 aligns across 10 bases. V shed 4 bases and J 2 bases; nucleotides not matched to a gene: 6. Germline V gene sequence: CDR1 SGHRS, CDR2 YFSETQ. CDR3 length: 16 residues. The CDR3 loop reads CASSPGTGAPGNTIYF. CDR3 nucleotides: TGCGCCAGCAGCCCAGGGACAGGGGCCCCTGGAAACACCATATATTTT. The full variable domain, with the rest looked up from reference TRBV5-1 and TRBJ1-3, is KAGVTQTPRYLIKTRGQQVTLSCSPISGHRSVSWYQQTPGQGLQFLFEYFSETQRNKGNFPGRFSGRQFSNSRSEMNVSTLELGDSALYLCASSPGTGAPGNTIYFGEGSWLTVV.

The chain employs TRBV7-8 and TRBJ2-5; 13 bases map to TRBD2. V lost 5 bases to trimming and J lost 3 bases; unmatched junction nucleotides: 6. CDR1 is SGHVS and CDR2 is FQNEAQ in the germline V gene. This CDR3 comprises 16 residues. The CDR3 spells CASSRGLAGIKETQYF. The CDR3, as DNA: TGTGCCAGCAGCCGGGGACTAGCGGGAATTAAAGAGACCCAGTACTTC. The entire variable domain, with the rest obtained from reference TRBV7-8 and TRBJ2-5, is as follows: GAGVSQSPRYKVAKRGQDVALRCDPISGHVSLFWYQQALGQGPEFLTYFQNEAQLDKSGLPSDRFFAERPEGSVSTLKIQRTQQEDSAVYLCASSRGLAGIKETQYFGPGTRLLVL.

The chain links TRBV4-3 to TRBJ2-1; D gene unclear. Germline V gives CDR1 LGHNA, CDR2 YSLEER. The CDR3 extends over 17 amino acids. V was cut by 0 bases and J by 3 bases, with 15 bases left in between. The DNA of the CDR3 is TGCGCCAGCAGCCAAGACGGAGACCCGTCCAGCTACAATGAGCAGTTCTTC. It is translated as CASSQDGDPSSYNEQFF.

The chain has TRBV28 and TRBJ2-3, with TRBD2 as a possible D gene (6 bases). This CDR3 contains 15 residues. Trimming stripped 4 bases from V and 2 bases from J, with 13 bases between. Looked up from germline, CDR1 is MDHEN and CDR2 is SYDVKM. The DNA for the CDR3 is TGTGCCAGCAGTTCCCCGGGACTCCCCACAGATACGCAGTATTTT. Residues: CASSSPGLPTDTQYF.

The chain couples TRBV18 to TRBJ2-1, with TRBD2 matching over 9 bases. Germline CDR1 and CDR2: KGHSH and LQKENI. The CDR3 sequence is 14 residues long. V trimming: 3 bases; J trimming: 9 bases; junction bases outside the gene matches: 6. This chain's CDR3 is CASSPELAGVEQFF. The CDR3 nucleotides are TGTGCCAGCTCACCCGAATTAGCGGGAGTTGAGCAGTTCTTC.

The chain links TRBV27 to TRBJ1-2, with D perhaps matching TRBD1 (6 bases). Trimming shortened V by 1 base and J by 8 bases, and 11 bases separated the two germline ends. In germline, CDR1 is MNHEY, CDR2 SMNVEV (reference sequence). The CDR3 consists of 13 residues. In nucleotides, the CDR3 is TGTGCCAGCAGTTTATACAGGGCATCCGGCTACACCTTC. Translating gives CASSLYRASGYTF.

This rearrangement joins TRBV7-9 to TRBJ2-7; possible D gene TRBD2, 6 bases. CDR3 length: 16 residues. V lost 1 base and J lost 0, with 13 bases in between. Germline-derived CDR1 and CDR2 are SEHNR and FQNEAQ (reference sequence). The CDR3 region is CASSLDVGLSSYEQYF. The CDR3 coding sequence is TGTGCCAGCAGCTTAGATGTGGGACTGAGCTCCTACGAGCAGTACTTC.

The V gene is TRBV7-2, the J gene TRBJ1-2; D is perhaps TRBD1 (6 bases). Germline V gives CDR1 SGHTA, CDR2 FQGNSA. The CDR3 totals 15 residues. Trimming stripped 5 bases from V and 4 bases from J, with 17 bases between. CDR3 sequence reads: CASSLGEGGPYGYTF. In DNA form, the CDR3 reads TGTGCCAGCAGCCTCGGAGAGGGGGGGCCCTATGGCTACACCTTC. Together with reference TRBV7-2 and TRBJ1-2, the CDR3 gives the full variable domain: GAGVSQSPSNKVTEKGKDVELRCDPISGHTALYWYRQSLGQGLEFLIYFQGNSAPDKSGLPSDRFSAERTGGSVSTLTIQRTQQEDSAVYLCASSLGEGGPYGYTFGSGTRLTVV.

This clone has only a few counts. The chain has TRBV10-3 and TRBJ2-7; TRBD1 aligns across 8 bases. CDR1 ENHRY and CDR2 SYGVKD come from the germline V gene. Unmatched junction bases numbered 5, after V lost 2 bases and J lost 2 bases. The CDR3 covers 15 residues. CDR3 loop: CAISEGGTGPYEQYF. The CDR3 nucleotides read TGTGCCATCAGTGAGGGCGGGACAGGCCCCTACGAGCAGTACTTC.

This chain connects TRBV7-2 to TRBJ2-7, with D possibly TRBD2 on 5 matching bases. There are 15 residues in the CDR3. CDR1 and CDR2 from the germline V gene are SGHTA and FQGNSA. V lost 2 bases, J lost 1 base, and 12 bases lay in between. CDR3 sequence (DNA): TGTGCCAGCAGCTTAATGGCTAGCACGTCCTACGAGCAGTACTTC. This sequence encodes CASSLMASTSYEQYF.